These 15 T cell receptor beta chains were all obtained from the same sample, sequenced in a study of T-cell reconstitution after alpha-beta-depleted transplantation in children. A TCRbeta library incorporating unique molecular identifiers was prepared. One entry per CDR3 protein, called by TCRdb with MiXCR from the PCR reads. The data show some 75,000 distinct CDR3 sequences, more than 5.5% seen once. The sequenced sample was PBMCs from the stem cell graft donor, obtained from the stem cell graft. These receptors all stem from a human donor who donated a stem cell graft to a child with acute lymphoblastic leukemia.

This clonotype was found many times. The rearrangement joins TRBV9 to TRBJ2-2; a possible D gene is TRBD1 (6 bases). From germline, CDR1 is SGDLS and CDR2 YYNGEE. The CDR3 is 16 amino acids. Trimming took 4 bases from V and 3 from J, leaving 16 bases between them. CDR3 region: CASSSLQGAHTGELFF. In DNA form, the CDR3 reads TGTGCCAGCAGCTCCCTACAGGGAGCGCACACCGGGGAGCTGTTTTTT.

CDR3 DNA: TGCGCCAGCAGCTCCGTGGACTCAGGGGCCAAAGAGACCCAGTACTTC. This codes for CASSSVDSGAKETQYF. The chain uses TRBV5-1 and TRBJ2-5, with D possibly being TRBD1 (6 bases). CDR3 size: 16 residues. Trimming cost V 3 bases and J 3 bases, with 18 bases left between them. Germline V gene sequence: CDR1 SGHRS, CDR2 YFSETQ. Combining the CDR3 with reference TRBV5-1 and TRBJ2-5 gives the whole variable domain KAGVTQTPRYLIKTRGQQVTLSCSPISGHRSVSWYQQTPGQGLQFLFEYFSETQRNKGNFPGRFSGRQFSNSRSEMNVSTLELGDSALYLCASSSVDSGAKETQYFGPGTRLLVL.

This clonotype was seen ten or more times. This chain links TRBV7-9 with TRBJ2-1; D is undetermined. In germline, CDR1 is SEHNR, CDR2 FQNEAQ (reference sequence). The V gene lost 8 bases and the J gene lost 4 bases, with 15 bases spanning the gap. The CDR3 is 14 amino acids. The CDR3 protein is CASQLPVEYNEQFF. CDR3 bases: TGTGCCAGCCAACTCCCGGTAGAATACAATGAGCAGTTCTTC.

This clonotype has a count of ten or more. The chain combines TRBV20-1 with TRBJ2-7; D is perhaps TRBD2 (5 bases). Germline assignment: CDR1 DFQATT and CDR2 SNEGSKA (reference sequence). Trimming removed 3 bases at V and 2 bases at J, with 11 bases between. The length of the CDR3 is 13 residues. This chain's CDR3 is CSARTGITYEQYF. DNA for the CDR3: TGCAGTGCTAGGACGGGGATCACCTACGAGCAGTACTTC.

The CDR3 region is CASSTGQPAAYGYTF. The CDR3 region has the DNA TGTGCCAGTAGTACGGGACAGCCCGCGGCCTATGGCTACACCTTC. The chain couples TRBV19 to TRBJ1-2; 7 bases map to TRBD1. CDR1 and CDR2 (germline): LNHDA, SQIVND (reference sequence). V shed 4 bases, J shed 4 bases, and the junction held 9 bases outside the gene matches. This CDR3 contains 15 residues.

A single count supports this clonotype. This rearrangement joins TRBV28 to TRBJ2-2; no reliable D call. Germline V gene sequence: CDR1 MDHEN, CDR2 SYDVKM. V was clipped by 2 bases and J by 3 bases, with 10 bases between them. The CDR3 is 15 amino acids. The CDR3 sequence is CASSLIRSYTGELFF. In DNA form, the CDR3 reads TGTGCCAGCAGTTTAATCCGGAGTTACACCGGGGAGCTGTTTTTT. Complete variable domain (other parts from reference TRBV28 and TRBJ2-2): DVKVTQSSRYLVKRTGEKVFLECVQDMDHENMFWYRQDPGLGLRLIYFSYDVKMKEKGDIPEGYSVSREKKERFSLILESASTNQTSMYLCASSLIRSYTGELFFGEGSRLTVL.

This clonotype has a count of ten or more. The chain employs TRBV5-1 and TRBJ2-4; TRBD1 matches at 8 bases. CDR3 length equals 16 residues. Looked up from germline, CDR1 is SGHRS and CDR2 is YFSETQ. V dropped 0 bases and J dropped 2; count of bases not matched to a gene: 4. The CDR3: CASSLGRGQTKNIQYF. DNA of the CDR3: TGCGCCAGCAGCTTGGGCAGGGGGCAAACCAAAAACATTCAGTACTTC.

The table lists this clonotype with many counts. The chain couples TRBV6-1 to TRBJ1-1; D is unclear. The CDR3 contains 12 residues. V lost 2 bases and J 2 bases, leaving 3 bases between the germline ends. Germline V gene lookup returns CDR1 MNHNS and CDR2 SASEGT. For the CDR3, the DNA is TGTGCCAGCAGTGAACCCAACACTGAAGCTTTCTTT. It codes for CASSEPNTEAFF.

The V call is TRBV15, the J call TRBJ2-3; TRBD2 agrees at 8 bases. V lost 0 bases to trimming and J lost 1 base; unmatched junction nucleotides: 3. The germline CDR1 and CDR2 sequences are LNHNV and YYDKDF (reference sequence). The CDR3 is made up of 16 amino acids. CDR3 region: CATSRDRGGRTDTQYF. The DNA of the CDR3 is TGTGCCACCAGCAGAGATCGGGGGGGTCGCACAGATACGCAGTATTTT. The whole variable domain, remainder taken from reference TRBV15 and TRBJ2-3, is DAMVIQNPRYQVTQFGKPVTLSCSQTLNHNVMYWYQQKSSQAPKLLFHYYDKDFNNEADTPDNFQSRRPNTSFCFLDIRSPGLGDTAMYLCATSRDRGGRTDTQYFGPGTRLTVL.

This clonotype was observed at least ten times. The CDR3 loop reads CASASLRRGPHYGYTF. The CDR3 nucleotides read TGTGCCAGCGCCTCACTTCGAAGGGGGCCCCACTATGGCTACACCTTC. This chain uses TRBV6-5 with TRBJ1-2; 7 nucleotides line up with TRBD1. The J segment lost 3 bases and the V segment lost 8 bases, leaving 15 bases of the junction unmatched. The CDR3 consists of 16 residues. Per germline, CDR1 MNHEY and CDR2 SVGAGI.

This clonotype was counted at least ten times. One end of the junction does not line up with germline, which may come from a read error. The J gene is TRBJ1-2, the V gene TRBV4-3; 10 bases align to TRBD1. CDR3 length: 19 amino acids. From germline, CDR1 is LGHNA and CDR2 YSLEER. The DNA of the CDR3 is TGCGCCAGCAGCCAAGATTGGATTGGACAGGGGGGTCCTAACGATGGCTACACCTTC. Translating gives CASSQDWIGQGGPNDGYTF.

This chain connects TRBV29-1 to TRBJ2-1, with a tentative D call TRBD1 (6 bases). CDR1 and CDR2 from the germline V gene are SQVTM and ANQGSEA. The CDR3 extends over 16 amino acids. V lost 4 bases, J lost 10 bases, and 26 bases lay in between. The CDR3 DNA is TGCAGCGTTGTTAGAACGACCGGGACACCAACATCGGAGCAGTTCTTC. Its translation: CSVVRTTGTPTSEQFF.

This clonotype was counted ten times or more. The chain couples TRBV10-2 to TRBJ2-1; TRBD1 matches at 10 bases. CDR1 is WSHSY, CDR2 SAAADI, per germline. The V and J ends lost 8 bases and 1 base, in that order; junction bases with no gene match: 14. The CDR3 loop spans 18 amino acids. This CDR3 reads CASSGTGAGLTSYNEQFF. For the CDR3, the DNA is TGCGCCAGCTCCGGGACAGGGGCCGGACTAACGTCCTACAATGAGCAGTTCTTC.

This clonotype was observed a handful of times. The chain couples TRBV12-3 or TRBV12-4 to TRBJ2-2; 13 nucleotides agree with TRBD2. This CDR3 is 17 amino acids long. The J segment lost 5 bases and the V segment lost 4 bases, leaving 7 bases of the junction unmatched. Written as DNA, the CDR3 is TGTGCCAGCAGTTCCGGGACTAGCGGGGCGGGGACCGGGGAGCTGTTTTTT. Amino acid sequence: CASSSGTSGAGTGELFF.

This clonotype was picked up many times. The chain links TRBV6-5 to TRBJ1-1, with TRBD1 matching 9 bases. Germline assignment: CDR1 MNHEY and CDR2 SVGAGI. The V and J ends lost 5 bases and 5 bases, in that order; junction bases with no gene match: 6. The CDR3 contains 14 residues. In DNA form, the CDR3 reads TGTGCCAGCAGTCGCGGACAGGGGAAAACTGAAGCTTTCTTT. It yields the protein CASSRGQGKTEAFF.